The clone carrying this TCR beta chain was counted a single time. The antigen remains undetermined. The germline CDR1 and CDR2 sequences are SGDLS and YYNGEE. The CDR3 is 16 amino acids. With 4 bases removed from V and 7 bases from J, the gap between germline ends came to 20 bases. Sequencing was performed with immunoSEQ multiplex PCR; in TCRdb, only in-frame clones are kept and a portion is missing. The table has about 2.1 million clones, around 93% seen once. These data come from a study of shared clonotypes between healthy human individuals. Study summary: A donor's plate count was three for CD4 naive and three for CD4 memory; CD8 naive had two and CD8 memory one. General study results and limits: Shared across a few donors were 4% to 6% of the naive CD4 clonotypes. An anticipated effect of sequencing depth on clonotype sharing among donors was recognized.

Terminally differentiated effector memory CD45RA+ cells were left out of the naive CD8 fraction, which was CD45RO-negative and positively selected for CCR7. The clonotype comes from a man between 18 and 35 years old in good health. Some clones in this sample may be carry-over from other donors' samples. V is TRBV9 and J is TRBJ1-4; D gene ambiguous. Specimen: naive CD8+ T cells from PBMCs. The CDR3: CASSPLGEGESEKLFF. The CDR3 DNA is TGTGCCAGCAGCCCCTTAGGTGAAGGAGAAAGTGAAAAACTGTTTTTT.